This T cell receptor beta chain appears in the sequencing data of a study of T cells in women clearing cervical HPV infection. Assay used: immunoSEQ multiplex PCR; TCRdb lists only in-frame clones, some missing. The listing contains 15,000 to 20,000 clones. This receptor was taken from a woman between 18 and 75 years old with a cervical HPV16 infection that either progressed to CIN3+ or cleared (not recorded which). The material sequenced was blood buffy coat.

CDR3 sequence: CASSLQGLSTDTQYF. The CDR3 bases that were read are TGCGCCAGCAGCTTACAGGGTTTAAGCACAGATACG. This chain links TRBV5-1 with TRBJ2-3; weak D call: TRBD1 (6 bases). The CDR3 extends 3 residues past the end of the read, so its final part is completed from the germline J gene. This CDR3 is built from 15 residues. Germline assignment: CDR1 SGHRS and CDR2 YFSETQ. V was clipped by 2 bases and J by 0 bases, with 10 bases between them.